This TCR beta chain was captured by sequencing in a study of T cells in Graves' hyperthyroidism and ophthalmopathy. Study-level points and caveats: Stable hyperthyroidism was told apart from ophthalmopathy by a model built on 13 V-J features.

RNA transcripts gave rise to amplified TCR beta CDR3 regions. HTBI primers were employed in a first-round RT-PCR of the TCR CDR3. TCRdb called the multiplex PCR reads again in MiXCR, with one record for every CDR3 protein. Found here are approximately 600,000 distinct CDR3 sequences, under 25% of them singletons; the top ten hold around a third. The CDR3 has 14 residues. V was pared by 4 bases and J by 3 bases, with 3 bases of the junction left unmatched. Germline assignment: CDR1 SGHTA and CDR2 FQGNSA. In the case of this clonotype: No antigen is known for it.

Specimen: blood. This TCR was recovered from a man in his thirties or forties with Graves' ophthalmopathy. V gene TRBV7-2 combines with J gene TRBJ1-2; 9 nucleotides align to TRBD1. In nucleotides, the CDR3 is TGTGCCAGCAGCTGGACAGGGGATCACTATGGCTACACCTTC. This translates into CASSWTGDHYGYTF.